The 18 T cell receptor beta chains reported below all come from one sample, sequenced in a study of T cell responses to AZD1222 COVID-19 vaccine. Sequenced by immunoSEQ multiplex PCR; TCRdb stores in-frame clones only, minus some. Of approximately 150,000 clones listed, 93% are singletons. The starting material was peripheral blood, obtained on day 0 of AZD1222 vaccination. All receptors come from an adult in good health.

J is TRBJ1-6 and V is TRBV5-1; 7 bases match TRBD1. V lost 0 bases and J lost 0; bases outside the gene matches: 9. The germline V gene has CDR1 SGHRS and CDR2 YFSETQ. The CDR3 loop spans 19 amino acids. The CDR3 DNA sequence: TGCGCCAGCAGCTTGGTTACGGGGTCAGGGGGCTCCTATAATTCACCCCTCCACTTT. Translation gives CASSLVTGSGGSYNSPLHF.

CDR3 loop: CAWTTEVNTEAFF. CDR3 in DNA: TGTGCCTGGACAACGGAGGTAAACACTGAAGCTTTCTTT. The V call is TRBV30, the J call TRBJ1-1; D is ambiguous. V shed 4 bases and J shed 2 bases, with 11 bases lying between them. This CDR3 has 13 amino acids. The germline CDR1 and CDR2 sequences are GTSNPN and SVGIG (reference sequence).

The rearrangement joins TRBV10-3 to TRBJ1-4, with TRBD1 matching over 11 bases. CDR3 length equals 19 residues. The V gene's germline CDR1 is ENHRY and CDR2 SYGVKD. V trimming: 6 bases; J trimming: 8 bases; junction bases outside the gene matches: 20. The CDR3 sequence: CAISERRAGQGEAGEKLFF. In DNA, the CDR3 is TGTGCCATCAGCGAAAGGAGGGCGGGACAGGGGGAGGCAGGAGAAAAACTGTTTTTT.

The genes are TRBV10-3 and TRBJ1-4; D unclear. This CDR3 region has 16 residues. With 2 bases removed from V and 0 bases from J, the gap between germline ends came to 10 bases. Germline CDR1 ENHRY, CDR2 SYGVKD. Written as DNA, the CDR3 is TGTGCCATCAGTGAGGGGAAAGGGACAACTAATGAAAAACTGTTTTTT. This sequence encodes CAISEGKGTTNEKLFF.

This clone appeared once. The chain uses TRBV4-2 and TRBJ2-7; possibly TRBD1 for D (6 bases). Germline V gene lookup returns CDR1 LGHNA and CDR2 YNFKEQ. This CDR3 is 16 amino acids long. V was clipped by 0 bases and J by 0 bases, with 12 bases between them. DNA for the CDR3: TGTGCCAGCAGCCAAGATTTACAGGGCTTCTCCTACGAGCAGTACTTC. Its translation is CASSQDLQGFSYEQYF.

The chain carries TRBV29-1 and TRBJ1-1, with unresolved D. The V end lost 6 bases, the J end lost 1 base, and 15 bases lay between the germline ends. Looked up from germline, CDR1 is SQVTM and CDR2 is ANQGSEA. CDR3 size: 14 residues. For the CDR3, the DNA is TGCAGCGTCAACACAGTAGTCGGGAACACTGAAGCTTTCTTT. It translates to CSVNTVVGNTEAFF.

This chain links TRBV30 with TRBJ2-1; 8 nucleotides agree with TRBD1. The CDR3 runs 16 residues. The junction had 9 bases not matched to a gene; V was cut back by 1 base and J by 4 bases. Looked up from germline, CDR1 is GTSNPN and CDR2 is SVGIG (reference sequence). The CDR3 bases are TGTGCCTGGAGTGCCTCCGGGACAGGTAAATACAATGAGCAGTTCTTC. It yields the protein CAWSASGTGKYNEQFF.

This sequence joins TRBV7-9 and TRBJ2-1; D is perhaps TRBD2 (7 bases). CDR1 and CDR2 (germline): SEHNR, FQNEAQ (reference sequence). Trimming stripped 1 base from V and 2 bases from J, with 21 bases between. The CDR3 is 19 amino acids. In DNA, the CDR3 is TGTGCCAGCAGCTTAGGGAATGATTGGGGGGGCCCAACCTACAATGAGCAGTTCTTC. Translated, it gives CASSLGNDWGGPTYNEQFF.

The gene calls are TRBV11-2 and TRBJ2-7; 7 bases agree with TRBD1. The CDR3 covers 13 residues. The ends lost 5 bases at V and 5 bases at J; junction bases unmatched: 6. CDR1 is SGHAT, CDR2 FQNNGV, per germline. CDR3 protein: CASSTDRAHEQYF. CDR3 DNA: TGTGCCAGCAGCACTGACAGGGCCCACGAGCAGTACTTC.

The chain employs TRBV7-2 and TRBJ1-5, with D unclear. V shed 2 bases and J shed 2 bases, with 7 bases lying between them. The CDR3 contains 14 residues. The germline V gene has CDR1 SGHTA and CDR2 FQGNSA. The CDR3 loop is CASSLWEGNQPQHF. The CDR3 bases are TGTGCCAGCAGCTTATGGGAGGGCAATCAGCCCCAGCATTTT.

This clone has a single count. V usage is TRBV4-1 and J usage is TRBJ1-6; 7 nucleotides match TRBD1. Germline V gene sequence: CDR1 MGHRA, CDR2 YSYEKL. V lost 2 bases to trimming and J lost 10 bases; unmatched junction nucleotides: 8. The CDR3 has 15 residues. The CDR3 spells CASSQRTGLESPLHF. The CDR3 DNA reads TGCGCCAGCAGCCAAAGGACAGGCTTAGAATCACCCCTCCACTTT.

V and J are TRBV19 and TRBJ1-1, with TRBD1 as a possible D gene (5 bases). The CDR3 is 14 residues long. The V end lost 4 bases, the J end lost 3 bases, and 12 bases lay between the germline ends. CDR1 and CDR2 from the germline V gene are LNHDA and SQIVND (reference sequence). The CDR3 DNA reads TGTGCCAGTAGTACCATACAAGGGGACACTGAAGCTTTCTTT. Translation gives CASSTIQGDTEAFF.

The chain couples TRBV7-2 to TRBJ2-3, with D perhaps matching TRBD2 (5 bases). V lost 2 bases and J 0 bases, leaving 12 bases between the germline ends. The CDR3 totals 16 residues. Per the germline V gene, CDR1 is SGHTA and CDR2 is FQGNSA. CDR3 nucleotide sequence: TGTGCCAGCAGCTTATGGCGGGCGAAAAGCACAGATACGCAGTATTTT. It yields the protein CASSLWRAKSTDTQYF.

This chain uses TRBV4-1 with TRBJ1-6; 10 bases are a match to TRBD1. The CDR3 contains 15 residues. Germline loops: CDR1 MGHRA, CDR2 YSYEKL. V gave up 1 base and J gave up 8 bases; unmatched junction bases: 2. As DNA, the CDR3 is TGCGCCAGCAGCCAAGGACAGGGGGCTGATTCACCCCTCCACTTT. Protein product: CASSQGQGADSPLHF.

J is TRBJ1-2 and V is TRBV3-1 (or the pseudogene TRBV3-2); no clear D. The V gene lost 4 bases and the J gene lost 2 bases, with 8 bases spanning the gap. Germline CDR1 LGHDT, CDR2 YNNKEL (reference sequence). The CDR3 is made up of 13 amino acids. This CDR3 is CASSLTDNYGYTF. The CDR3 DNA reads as TGTGCCAGCAGCCTTACGGACAACTATGGCTACACCTTC.

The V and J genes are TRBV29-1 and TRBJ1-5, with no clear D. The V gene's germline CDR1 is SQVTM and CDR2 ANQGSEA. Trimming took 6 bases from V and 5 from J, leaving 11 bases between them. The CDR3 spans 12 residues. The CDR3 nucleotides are TGCAGCGTCCTGGACGGGGATCAGCCCCAGCATTTT. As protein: CSVLDGDQPQHF.

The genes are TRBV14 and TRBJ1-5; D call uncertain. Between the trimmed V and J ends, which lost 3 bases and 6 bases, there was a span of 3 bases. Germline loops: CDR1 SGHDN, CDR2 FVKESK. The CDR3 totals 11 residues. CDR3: CASSHGQPQHF. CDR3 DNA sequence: TGTGCCAGCAGCCATGGTCAGCCCCAGCATTTT.

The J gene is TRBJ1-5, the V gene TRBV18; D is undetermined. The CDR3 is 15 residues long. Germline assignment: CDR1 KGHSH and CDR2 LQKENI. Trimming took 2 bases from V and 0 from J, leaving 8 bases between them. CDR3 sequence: CASSPFEGSNQPQHF. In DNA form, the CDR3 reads TGTGCCAGCTCACCATTTGAGGGTAGCAATCAGCCCCAGCATTTT.